The next 24 T cell receptor beta chains were all read from a single sample in a study of identical twins. TCRdb reprocessed the 5' RACE reads via MiXCR and lists one record per CDR3 protein. The table has 690,000 or so distinct CDR3 sequences, over 8.5% seen once. These data also featured in a second study, about yellow fever vaccine responses in identical twins.

The sample was PBMCs. The receptors come from a young woman in good health.

This clonotype occurred a few times. The rearrangement uses TRBV20-1 and TRBJ2-3, with no clear D. V dropped 6 bases and J dropped 3 bases, with 4 bases sitting between them. The CDR3 runs to 10 residues. Germline CDR1 DFQATT, CDR2 SNEGSKA (reference sequence). CDR3 DNA sequence: TGCAGTGCCGATACAGATACGCAGTATTTT. As protein: CSADTDTQYF.

The table lists this clonotype with many counts. The chain has TRBV6-2 or TRBV6-3 and TRBJ2-7; 9 positions agree with TRBD1. The CDR3 runs to 12 residues. V gave up 6 bases and J gave up 3 bases; unmatched junction bases: 0. Germline V gives CDR1 MNHEY, CDR2 SVGEGT. As DNA, the CDR3 is TGTGCCAGCAGGACAGGGGGCTACGAGCAGTACTTC. This encodes CASRTGGYEQYF.

This clonotype turned up a few times. The J gene is TRBJ2-3, the V gene TRBV7-6; 8 bases match TRBD2. V lost 3 bases and J lost 6; bases outside the gene matches: 8. The germline gives CDR1 SGHVS, CDR2 FNYEAQ. The CDR3 covers 15 residues. CDR3 sequence reads: CASSLLAGLPDTQYF. In DNA form, the CDR3 reads TGTGCCAGCAGCTTGCTAGCGGGCCTGCCTGATACGCAGTATTTT.

The chain carries TRBV9 and TRBJ2-7, with 8 nucleotides matching TRBD1. Germline V gives CDR1 SGDLS, CDR2 YYNGEE. The junction had 2 bases not matched to a gene; V was cut back by 0 bases and J by 3 bases. This CDR3 has 14 residues. The DNA for the CDR3 is TGTGCCAGCAGCGTAGCCGGACAGGGCTACGAGCAGTACTTC. Its protein is CASSVAGQGYEQYF.

The V gene is TRBV4-1, the J gene TRBJ2-3; TRBD2 agrees at 7 bases. The ends lost 3 bases at V and 4 bases at J; junction bases unmatched: 7. This CDR3 has 15 residues. CDR1 is MGHRA and CDR2 is YSYEKL in the germline V gene. Here the CDR3 reads CASSHPPGGSDTQYF. CDR3 bases: TGCGCCAGCAGCCACCCCCCGGGAGGATCAGATACGCAGTATTTT.

This chain uses TRBV7-2 with TRBJ2-7; D not resolved. Germline V CDR1 and CDR2: SGHTA, FQGNSA. The CDR3 has 12 residues. V lost 6 bases and J lost 6, with 12 bases in between. The CDR3 bases are TGTGCCAGCAGTACCCAAGGTCCCGAGCAGTACTTC. It is translated as CASSTQGPEQYF. The full variable domain, its missing parts supplied by reference TRBV7-2 and TRBJ2-7, is GAGVSQSPSNKVTEKGKDVELRCDPISGHTALYWYRQSLGQGLEFLIYFQGNSAPDKSGLPSDRFSAERTGGSVSTLTIQRTQQEDSAVYLCASSTQGPEQYFGPGTRLTVT.

V and J are TRBV6-5 and TRBJ2-7; the match to TRBD1 covers 7 bases. The J segment lost 4 bases and the V segment lost 0 bases, leaving 12 bases of the junction unmatched. Germline V lookup: CDR1 MNHEY, CDR2 SVGAGI. CDR3 size: 17 residues. The CDR3 is CASSYSNSPDRRYEQYF. The CDR3 bases are TGTGCCAGCAGTTACTCGAATAGTCCGGACAGGAGATACGAGCAGTACTTC.

This clonotype was seen more than once but under ten times. The chain has TRBV5-6 and TRBJ2-3, with D uncertain. Trimming removed 3 bases at V and 1 base at J, with 12 bases between. The CDR3 extends over 15 amino acids. CDR1 and CDR2 from the germline V gene are SGHDT and YYEEEE. The CDR3: CASSSVRRGTDTQYF. The CDR3, as DNA: TGTGCCAGCAGCTCGGTTCGAAGGGGCACAGATACGCAGTATTTT.

The gene calls are TRBV29-1 and TRBJ2-1; 7 bases line up with TRBD1. V trimming: 7 bases; J trimming: 5 bases; junction bases outside the gene matches: 5. The CDR3 length is 12 residues. The V gene's germline CDR1 is SQVTM and CDR2 ANQGSEA. The CDR3 nucleotides are TGCAGCGCATGGGACAGAAACAATGAGCAGTTCTTC. Translated, it gives CSAWDRNNEQFF.

This sequence joins TRBV7-9 and TRBJ2-7; the D gene is possibly TRBD1 (6 bases). The V end was cut by 5 bases, the J end by 5 bases, with 10 bases between. The CDR3 loop spans 12 amino acids. Germline-derived CDR1 and CDR2 are SEHNR and FQNEAQ (reference sequence). In DNA, the CDR3 is TGTGCCAGCAGCCCAGGGGCGAACGAGCAGTACTTC. This codes for CASSPGANEQYF.

The chain uses TRBV28 and TRBJ2-7; 10 bases are a match to TRBD2. This CDR3 comprises 15 residues. V was pared by 6 bases and J by 4 bases, with 9 bases of the junction left unmatched. Germline V gene data show CDR1 as MDHEN and CDR2 as SYDVKM. Here the CDR3 reads CASSTYSGRRYEQYF. In DNA, the CDR3 is TGTGCCAGCAGCACCTATAGCGGGAGGAGGTACGAGCAGTACTTC.

This chain links TRBV28 with TRBJ2-7; TRBD2 agrees at 8 bases. V lost 2 bases to trimming and J lost 3 bases; unmatched junction nucleotides: 6. This CDR3 is 15 amino acids long. CDR1 is MDHEN, CDR2 SYDVKM, per germline. This CDR3 reads CASSLNAGGLYEQYF. In nucleotides, the CDR3 is TGTGCCAGCAGTTTAAACGCGGGAGGCCTCTACGAGCAGTACTTC.

This clonotype was seen ten or more times. The chain links TRBV7-2 to TRBJ2-7; 9 nucleotides align to TRBD2. Looked up from germline, CDR1 is SGHTA and CDR2 is FQGNSA. J gave up 5 bases and V 0 bases, and 11 bases lay outside the gene matches. CDR3 length: 17 residues. The CDR3 region has the DNA TGTGCCAGCAGCTTAGCGTCTCGCGGGGGGGCCAGGAACGAGCAGTACTTC. Encoded protein: CASSLASRGGARNEQYF.

This clonotype has ten or more counts. V is TRBV7-2 and J is TRBJ2-1, with 8 bases identical to TRBD1. Germline CDR1 is SGHTA and CDR2 is FQGNSA. Trimming cost V 5 bases and J 7 bases; bases outside gene matches: 10. The CDR3 runs 15 residues. CDR3 residues: CASSARGQSLNEQFF. The CDR3 coding sequence is TGTGCCAGCAGCGCCAGGGGGCAATCGTTAAATGAGCAGTTCTTC.

V and J are TRBV7-8 and TRBJ2-7, with a possible D match to TRBD1 (7 bases). V gave up 7 bases and J gave up 7 bases, with 32 bases separating them. Germline V gene lookup returns CDR1 SGHVS and CDR2 FQNEAQ. This CDR3 is 18 amino acids long. The CDR3 bases are TGTGCCAGCACCTTGGGGACAGCTCCGGGACTCTCCTCCGGGGAGCAGTACTTC. Its translation: CASTLGTAPGLSSGEQYF.

The sample holds many counts of this clonotype. The chain is built from TRBV7-8 and TRBJ2-3; the D gene is possibly TRBD1 (5 bases). This CDR3 is built from 13 residues. In germline, CDR1 is SGHVS, CDR2 FQNEAQ. Trimming pared 5 bases from V and 4 bases from J, leaving 10 bases between. The CDR3 is CASSRQIPDTQYF. CDR3 DNA: TGTGCCAGCAGCCGACAGATCCCAGATACGCAGTATTTT.

The rearrangement links TRBV25-1 to TRBJ2-5, with D perhaps assigned TRBD1 or TRBD2 (6 bases each). V was clipped by 5 bases and J by 5 bases, with 12 bases between them. This CDR3 has 13 amino acids. CDR1 MGHDK and CDR2 SYGVNS come from the germline V gene. The CDR3 here is CASSIGGQETQYF. CDR3 DNA sequence: TGTGCCAGCAGTATAGGGGGGCAGGAGACCCAGTACTTC.

A note on this clonotype: This may be a read error, as it is one base from a much larger clone. Given the absence of the conserved phenylalanine or tryptophan at the CDR3 end, a read error is likely. The genes are TRBV10-3 and TRBJ2-2; D perhaps matches TRBD1 (6 bases). There are 14 residues in the CDR3. Per germline, CDR1 ENHRY and CDR2 SYGVKD. V dropped 6 bases and J dropped 3 bases, with 11 bases sitting between them. CDR3 sequence reads: CAISVGADTGELFS. DNA for the CDR3: TGTGCCATCAGCGTGGGGGCGGACACCGGGGAGCTGTTTTCT.

The chain carries TRBV27 and TRBJ2-7; 7 nucleotides align to TRBD1. CDR1 and CDR2 from the germline V gene are MNHEY and SMNVEV (reference sequence). This CDR3 comprises 15 residues. V shed 5 bases and J 7 bases; nucleotides not matched to a gene: 14. CDR3 residues: CASSPDRDLATEQYF. CDR3 nucleotide sequence: TGTGCCAGCAGTCCAGACAGGGATCTAGCTACGGAGCAGTACTTC.

Many counts were recorded for this clonotype. This rearrangement joins TRBV29-1 to TRBJ2-1; 8 bases match TRBD2. Germline V CDR1 and CDR2: SQVTM, ANQGSEA. The V segment lost 1 base and the J segment 8 bases; nucleotides outside the gene matches: 16. The length of the CDR3 is 17 residues. In DNA form, the CDR3 reads TGCAGCGTTGAAGGAGGTACCCCCTCTGGACTAGCCTATGAGCAGTTCTTC. It encodes CSVEGGTPSGLAYEQFF.

This clonotype was picked up a small number of times. The chain has TRBV4-3 and TRBJ2-1; possible D gene TRBD2, 6 bases. Per the germline V gene, CDR1 is LGHNA and CDR2 is YSLEER. The CDR3 length is 14 residues. V lost 4 bases and J lost 9, with 16 bases in between. As DNA, the CDR3 is TGCGCCAGCAGCCCTGGTCGGGGGTTGAGTGAGCAGTTCTTC. Translation: CASSPGRGLSEQFF.

This clonotype was counted at least ten times. The V gene is TRBV12-3 or TRBV12-4, the J gene TRBJ2-3; 7 nucleotides match TRBD2. The CDR3 totals 14 residues. The V gene end was trimmed by 6 bases and the J gene end by 0 bases; junction bases not matched to a gene: 3. Here the CDR3 reads CASRAGTSTDTQYF. The CDR3, as DNA: TGTGCCAGCAGAGCGGGGACGAGCACAGATACGCAGTATTTT.

The chain carries TRBV7-9 and TRBJ2-6, with TRBD1 identical over 7 bases. Germline V gives CDR1 SEHNR, CDR2 FQNEAQ (reference sequence). The CDR3 is made up of 16 amino acids. V lost 4 bases, J lost 0 bases, and 3 bases stayed unmatched. The CDR3 loop reads CASSSRQGSGANVLTF. The CDR3 region has the DNA TGTGCCAGCAGCTCAAGACAGGGCTCTGGGGCCAACGTCCTGACTTTC.

This chain uses TRBV12-3 or TRBV12-4 with TRBJ1-2; 7 bases line up with TRBD1. The J segment lost 6 bases and the V segment lost 6 bases, leaving 7 bases of the junction unmatched. The CDR3 has 13 amino acids. The DNA for the CDR3 is TGTGCCAGCAGGCCCCGGGACAGTGATGGCTACACCTTC. As protein: CASRPRDSDGYTF.